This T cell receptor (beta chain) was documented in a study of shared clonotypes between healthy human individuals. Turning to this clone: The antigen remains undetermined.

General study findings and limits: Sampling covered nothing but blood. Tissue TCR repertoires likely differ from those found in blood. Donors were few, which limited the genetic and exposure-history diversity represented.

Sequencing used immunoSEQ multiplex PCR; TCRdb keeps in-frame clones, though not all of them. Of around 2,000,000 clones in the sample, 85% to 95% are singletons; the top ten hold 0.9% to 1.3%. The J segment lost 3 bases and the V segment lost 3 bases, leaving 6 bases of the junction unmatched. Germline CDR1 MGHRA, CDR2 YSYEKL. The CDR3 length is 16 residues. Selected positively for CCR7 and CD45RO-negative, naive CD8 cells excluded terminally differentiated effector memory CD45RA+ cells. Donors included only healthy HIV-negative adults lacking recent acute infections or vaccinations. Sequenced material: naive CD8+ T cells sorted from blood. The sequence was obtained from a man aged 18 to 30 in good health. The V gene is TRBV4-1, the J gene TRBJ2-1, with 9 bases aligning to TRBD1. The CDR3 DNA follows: TGCGCCAGCAGCCAGCCCGGGACAGGGTACTACAATGAGCAGTTCTTC. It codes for CASSQPGTGYYNEQFF.